The 6 T cell receptor beta chains below all came from one sample that was sequenced in a study of T cells in tumors after PD-1 blockade (dated by TCRdb to between 2018 and 2020). Preparation of the library involved the immunoSEQ multiplex PCR assay. The table was pulled from immuneACCESS by TCRdb, which kept in-frame rearrangements only. Such tables lose some clones; where checked, under half of the loss comes from unresolved V genes, and the rest has no known cause. The sample has several thousand clones on record, 65% to 70% of them singletons. Of the sample, around 10% is held by the ten largest clones. The time point label, as the study defines it: after anti-PD-1 therapy. The source was tumor tissue, collected after anti-PD-1 treatment. The receptor source for this set is a human donor with basal cell carcinoma.

The rearrangement links TRBV7-2 to TRBJ2-3; the match to TRBD2 covers 13 bases. This CDR3 contains 16 residues. V lost 5 bases, J lost 4 bases, and 6 bases stayed unmatched. Germline assignment: CDR1 SGHTA and CDR2 FQGNSA. The CDR3 loop is CASSKTSGGAADTQYF. The DNA for the CDR3 is TGTGCCAGCAGCAAAACTAGCGGGGGGGCCGCAGATACGCAGTATTTT.

V gene TRBV6-2 or TRBV6-3 combines with J gene TRBJ2-5; unclear D gene. Trimming cost V 2 bases and J 1 base, with 17 bases left between them. Germline values: CDR1 MNHEY, CDR2 SVGEGT. CDR3 size: 17 residues. CDR3 loop: CASSYLHTIGSQETQYF. The DNA of the CDR3 is TGTGCCAGCAGTTACCTCCATACAATTGGAAGCCAAGAGACCCAGTACTTC.

This chain links TRBV12-1 with TRBJ1-5. TRBV12-1 counts as a pseudogene. CDR3 length equals 14 residues. CDR3: CASSNPTGYQPQHF. The CDR3 DNA follows: TGTGCCAGCAGCAACCCGACCGGTTATCAGCCCCAGCATTTT.

The rearrangement links TRBV2 to TRBJ1-2, with 9 bases aligning to TRBD1. The CDR3 runs 14 residues. The trim removed 5 bases at V and 4 bases at J, leaving 5 bases unmatched. Germline values: CDR1 SNHLY, CDR2 FYNNEI. Here the CDR3 reads CASSPDRGTYGYTF. The CDR3 DNA reads TGTGCCAGCAGTCCCGACAGGGGGACCTATGGCTACACCTTC.

This chain links TRBV5-6 with TRBJ1-2; TRBD1 matches at 8 bases. The CDR3 loop spans 14 amino acids. V lost 0 bases and J lost 3; bases outside the gene matches: 1. Germline loops: CDR1 SGHDT, CDR2 YYEEEE. This CDR3 is CASSLVDRDYGYTF. CDR3 nucleotide sequence: TGTGCCAGCAGCTTGGTGGACAGGGACTATGGCTACACCTTC.

The chain is built from TRBV7-9 and TRBJ2-2, with TRBD2 matching 12 bases. Germline V gene data show CDR1 as SEHNR and CDR2 as FQNEAQ (reference sequence). The V gene end was trimmed by 9 bases and the J gene end by 4 bases; junction bases not matched to a gene: 12. This CDR3 has 17 amino acids. CDR3 loop: CAREDRLAGGPTGELFF. In DNA form, the CDR3 reads TGTGCCAGAGAGGACCGGCTAGCGGGAGGGCCCACCGGGGAGCTGTTTTTT.